This entry lists 4 T cell receptor beta chains sequenced from one sample in a study of blood T cell repertoires in COVID-19. Clones were sequenced by immunoSEQ multiplex PCR, and TCRdb holds only the in-frame ones, with some missing. The table shows under 150,000 clones, with 70% to 80% occurring only once. The sequencing input was peripheral blood. All receptors derive from a man aged 60-69 years with acute or convalescent COVID-19.

This clone came up many times. The chain employs TRBV3-1 (or the pseudogene TRBV3-2) and TRBJ2-2; 11 bases match TRBD2. The CDR3 runs 16 residues. Germline CDR1 LGHDT, CDR2 YNNKEL (reference sequence). The junction had 4 bases not matched to a gene; V was cut back by 4 bases and J by 3 bases. In nucleotides, the CDR3 is TGTGCCAGCAGCCTTACTAGCGGGAGTTACACCGGGGAGCTGTTTTTT. It specifies CASSLTSGSYTGELFF.

The chain employs TRBV5-1 and TRBJ2-3; TRBD2 agrees at 7 bases. Germline V CDR1 and CDR2: SGHRS, YFSETQ. J was trimmed by 0 bases and V by 4 bases; bases with no gene match: 11. The CDR3 totals 17 residues. CDR3 sequence reads: CASSREGRVSSTDTQYF. DNA for the CDR3: TGCGCCAGCAGCAGGGAGGGGAGGGTCTCAAGCACAGATACGCAGTATTTT.

The chain has TRBV6-2 or TRBV6-3 and TRBJ2-5; TRBD2 matches at 7 bases. V trimming: 3 bases; J trimming: 2 bases; junction bases outside the gene matches: 3. Germline V gene sequence: CDR1 MNHEY, CDR2 SVGEGT. This CDR3 is 14 amino acids long. The CDR3 region has the DNA TGTGCCAGCAGTTATCTGGGAGGGCAAGAGACCCAGTACTTC. It specifies CASSYLGGQETQYF.

The chain employs TRBV6-1 and TRBJ2-1, with 14 nucleotides matching TRBD2. The V gene end was trimmed by 4 bases and the J gene end by 9 bases; junction bases not matched to a gene: 11. CDR3 length: 17 residues. CDR1 and CDR2 (germline): MNHNS, SASEGT. The CDR3 DNA reads as TGTGCCAGCAGTGCTACGCCGACTAGCGGGAGGGGGGGTGAGCAGTTCTTC. Encoded protein: CASSATPTSGRGGEQFF.